Presented here are 13 T cell receptor beta chains from one specimen sequenced in a study of cytotoxic CD8 clonotypes in ibrutinib-treated CLL. Libraries were prepared by immunoSEQ multiplex PCR; TCRdb keeps only in-frame clonotypes and omits some of them. The repertoire holds about 140,000 clones, with 85% to 95% as singletons. Sequenced here: PBMCs, sampled after 12 months of ibrutinib treatment. The receptors were gathered from a human donor with chronic lymphocytic leukemia.

CDR3 sequence: CASSTSYSGNEQFF. CDR3 DNA: TGTGCCAGTAGTACCAGCTACAGCGGCAATGAGCAGTTCTTC. This sequence joins TRBV19 and TRBJ2-1, with D possibly TRBD2 on 5 matching bases. There are 14 residues in the CDR3. Germline loops: CDR1 LNHDA, CDR2 SQIVND (reference sequence). The germline V and J ends were trimmed by 4 bases and 6 bases, with 13 bases remaining between them.

The genes are TRBV29-1 and TRBJ2-1; D gene ambiguous. Germline lookup yields CDR1 SQVTM and CDR2 ANQGSEA. The CDR3 length is 11 residues. V was pared by 5 bases and J by 7 bases, with 9 bases between. CDR3 loop: CSVRNGNEQFF. In nucleotides, the CDR3 is TGCAGCGTTCGAAATGGTAATGAGCAGTTCTTC.

The sample holds one count of this clone. The gene calls are TRBV2 and TRBJ1-1; TRBD1 might be the D (6 bases). The CDR3 length is 14 residues. Germline CDR1 SNHLY, CDR2 FYNNEI. The ends were cut back, 9 bases at V and 4 bases at J, with 18 bases in the middle. The CDR3 loop reads CARYKTGRSTEAFF. Written as DNA, the CDR3 is TGTGCCAGATACAAGACAGGTCGTTCCACTGAAGCTTTCTTT.

This clone was counted between two and nine times. The chain is built from TRBV14 and TRBJ2-7; D uncertain. The CDR3 contains 11 residues. Trimming cost V 1 base and J 4 bases, with 2 bases left between them. Germline lookup yields CDR1 SGHDN and CDR2 FVKESK. CDR3 in amino acids: CASSQGYEQYF. The CDR3 nucleotides are TGTGCCAGCAGCCAAGGGTACGAGCAGTACTTC.

This clone occurred once. The chain uses TRBV14 and TRBJ1-1, with 7 bases matching TRBD1. The CDR3 totals 14 residues. V gave up 2 bases and J gave up 1 base; unmatched junction bases: 1. CDR1 is SGHDN, CDR2 FVKESK, per germline. CDR3 loop: CASSQKGANTEAFF. The CDR3 DNA reads as TGTGCCAGCAGCCAAAAGGGGGCGAACACTGAAGCTTTCTTT.

V and J are TRBV11-2 and TRBJ1-3; D ambiguous. V shed 3 bases and J shed 0 bases, with 12 bases lying between them. The CDR3 covers 16 residues. The germline V gene encodes CDR1 SGHAT and CDR2 FQNNGV. For the CDR3, the DNA is TGTGCCAGCAGCTTCGGACGGACCAGCTCTGGAAACACCATATATTTT. This encodes CASSFGRTSSGNTIYF.

The chain employs TRBV30 and TRBJ2-3; TRBD2 agrees at 8 bases. This CDR3 has 14 residues. Germline loops: CDR1 GTSNPN, CDR2 SVGIG (reference sequence). V dropped 0 bases and J dropped 2; count of bases not matched to a gene: 1. CDR3 region: CAWSVAGATDTQYF. The CDR3 DNA is TGTGCCTGGAGTGTAGCGGGAGCCACAGATACGCAGTATTTT.

The gene calls are TRBV18 and TRBJ2-4; D might be TRBD1 or TRBD2, each matching 5 bases. Trimming cost V 2 bases and J 10 bases, with 12 bases left between them. The CDR3 covers 13 residues. CDR1 and CDR2 (germline): KGHSH, LQKENI. The CDR3 region has the DNA TGTGCCAGCTCACCAGCTGAGGGACCGATTCAGTACTTC. It encodes CASSPAEGPIQYF.

This clone was seen repeatedly, ten times or more. V usage is TRBV27 and J usage is TRBJ2-7; 11 bases fit TRBD2. This CDR3 is 19 amino acids long. Germline V lookup: CDR1 MNHEY, CDR2 SMNVEV (reference sequence). V was pared by 1 base and J by 0 bases, with 11 bases of the junction left unmatched. In DNA, the CDR3 is TGTGCCAGCAGTTTATTTCCCTCCCGGACTAGCGGGCGCTCCTACGAGCAGTACTTC. Amino acid sequence: CASSLFPSRTSGRSYEQYF.

The chain employs TRBV28 and TRBJ1-2; TRBD1 matches at 12 bases. The V gene's germline CDR1 is MDHEN and CDR2 SYDVKM. After removal of 5 bases from V and 8 bases from J, the junction contained 12 bases not matched to a gene. The CDR3 covers 16 residues. CDR3 sequence reads: CASSPLPGQGAGGYTF. Written as DNA, the CDR3 is TGTGCCAGCAGTCCCCTGCCGGGACAGGGGGCGGGAGGCTACACCTTC.

The rearrangement links TRBV25-1 to TRBJ1-2, with D unclear. The ends were cut back, 6 bases at V and 9 bases at J, with 17 bases in the middle. Germline CDR1 MGHDK, CDR2 SYGVNS. The length of the CDR3 is 13 residues. The CDR3 DNA is TGTGCCAGCAGAAACCGACGCCTTGATCGCTACACCTTC. Its protein product is CASRNRRLDRYTF.

The CDR3 DNA reads TGCAGCGTTGACCTAAGGTCGACCAGCGGAGAGACCCAGTACTTC. Translation: CSVDLRSTSGETQYF. The V and J genes are TRBV29-1 and TRBJ2-5, with TRBD2 as a possible D gene (5 bases). CDR3 size: 15 residues. Looked up from germline, CDR1 is SQVTM and CDR2 is ANQGSEA. V was shortened by 3 bases and J by 4 bases, with 18 bases between the two germline ends.

This clone occurred once. The V call is TRBV7-3, the J call TRBJ2-1; 9 bases fit TRBD1. Germline V gene lookup returns CDR1 SGHTA and CDR2 FQGTGA. This CDR3 is built from 16 residues. V lost 5 bases and J lost 7; bases outside the gene matches: 12. CDR3 sequence reads: CASSMLGTGSINEQFF. DNA of the CDR3: TGTGCCAGCAGCATGCTTGGGACAGGGTCAATTAATGAGCAGTTCTTC.